This T cell receptor (beta chain) was captured in a study of shared T cell receptors in the human thymus (dated by TCRdb to the early 2020s). The study in broad terms: The study examined how self-reactive, shared T-cell receptor alpha chains are generated in the human thymus.

To prepare the library, the immunoSEQ multiplex PCR assay was applied. Held by TCRdb, this immuneACCESS table contains in-frame sequences only and omits some clones. Under half of the omission traces to an unresolved V gene where checked; the cause of the rest is unknown. Across this sample there are hundreds of thousands of clones, with around 87% seen only once. The ten most abundant clones make up more than 0.009% of the sample. Worth noting for this clone: Its antigen is currently not known. No much larger clonotype is one base removed from it; base qualities were not supplied.

This sample also appeared in a second study, on human thymus T cells. As that second paper reports: Donors were immunologically healthy infants undergoing open corrective cardiac surgery for congenital heart defects in Finland. Thymus tissue was collected as surgical resects that were removed during corrective cardiac surgery. Usage of V and J gene segments appeared to be biased in both the thymic and the peripheral blood repertoires. The related research reported highly overlapping thymic TCR repertoires among unrelated individuals. The study used roughly eight infant thymus samples plus four related peripheral blood samples to characterize TCR alpha and beta repertoires. The infant donors were about 7 to 250 days old, and the cohort included six or seven males and two females. After being mechanically released from the tissue, thymocytes were kept at -70 degrees C in pellets of roughly 10-33 million cells. Genomic DNA was extracted from frozen cell pellets with a QIAsymphony instrument. Using the immunoSEQ multiplex PCR assay, the TCRB and TCRAD loci were amplified from a standardized quantity of quality-controlled genomic DNA. The amplicons covered the V(D)J region and were long enough to include the CDR3 and to identify the V and J genes. Through the commercial immunoSEQ service, the amplicons were sequenced on an Illumina platform. Primer bias and sequencing errors were corrected as previously described, and TCRAD and TCRB were defined on the basis of the IMGT database. The repertoires were analysed using immunoSEQ Analyzer 3.0 and VDJTools for basic statistics, V/J segment usage, diversity estimates, rarefaction and pairwise overlap. Chao1, ChaoE, Efron-Thisted, Shannon and inverse Simpson indices were used to estimate diversity, which was also estimated on datasets down-sampled to the smallest sample. Repertoire overlap was assessed by strict matching of CDR3 nucleotide sequence, V gene and J gene, and clustering was done by Jaccard-based multidimensional scaling. Thymus samples yielded on average around 810,000 unique TCRB clonotypes, compared with 80,000 to 85,000 from blood samples.

Sequencing was performed on thymocytes. The sequence derives from a boy in the first two years of life with a congenital heart defect. Donor details come from another sample of the same person, matched by shared clones.

The nucleotides read TGTGCCAGCAGCTTAAGAGTCGGAGGAAGGGGCTACACCTTC. It specifies CASSLRVGGRGYTF. The chain couples TRBV7-2 to TRBJ1-2; a confident D gene designation cannot be given. The germline V gene specifies SGHTA as CDR1 and FQGNSA as CDR2. V is shortened by 2 bases, J by 8 bases, and the region joining them spans 15 bases. Measured from the cysteine to the phenylalanine, the CDR3 is 14 residues long. Here the CDR3 DNA is all that survives: 42 bases in frame from base 1.